Following are 6 T cell receptor beta chains from one sample sequenced in a study of radiotherapy plus CTLA-4 blockade in lung cancer. The method was immunoSEQ multiplex PCR; TCRdb's version includes in-frame clones alone and lacks a portion of them. The top ten hold 4% of the sample, which has about 60,000 clones, under 85% seen once. The sequences come from peripheral blood, collected from a patient treated with radiotherapy plus ipilimumab. Every receptor here comes from a human donor with non-small cell lung cancer who had a partial response to radiotherapy plus ipilimumab.

The chain joins TRBV30 to TRBJ2-3; D might be TRBD2 (6 bases). CDR3 size: 14 residues. Germline CDR1 is GTSNPN and CDR2 is SVGIG (reference sequence). Trimming left V 0 bases short and J 2 bases short, with 9 bases between. CDR3 nucleotide sequence: TGTGCCTGGAGTGTCTGGGGGGTCACAGATACGCAGTATTTT. Protein sequence: CAWSVWGVTDTQYF.

The chain recombines TRBV7-3 with TRBJ1-1, with 9 nucleotides matching TRBD1. V lost 6 bases and J lost 4; bases outside the gene matches: 12. In germline, CDR1 is SGHTA, CDR2 FQGTGA. CDR3 length equals 16 residues. This CDR3 reads CASRLTGGKGGTEAFF. The CDR3 nucleotides are TGTGCCAGCAGATTGACAGGGGGTAAAGGCGGCACTGAAGCTTTCTTT.

This clone was found a few times. This rearrangement joins TRBV9 to TRBJ1-5, with D perhaps TRBD1 (5 bases). Between the trimmed V and J ends, which lost 0 bases and 6 bases, there was a span of 13 bases. Germline CDR1 reads SGDLS; CDR2 reads YYNGEE. The CDR3 spans 15 residues. In nucleotides, the CDR3 is TGTGCCAGCAGCGTAGGGGGAGGGGCTGGTCAGCCCCAGCATTTT. Translating it yields CASSVGGGAGQPQHF.

The chain uses TRBV6-5 and TRBJ2-2; TRBD2 matches at 11 bases. Germline loops: CDR1 MNHEY, CDR2 SVGAGI. The CDR3 spans 15 residues. V was pared by 4 bases and J by 5 bases, with 3 bases of the junction left unmatched. The CDR3 bases are TGTGCCAGCAGTTCACGGACTAGCGGGACCGGGGAGCTGTTTTTT. The encoded protein is CASSSRTSGTGELFF.

This chain connects TRBV5-6 to TRBJ2-3; D call uncertain. V was cut by 0 bases and J by 2 bases, with 13 bases left in between. Germline-derived CDR1 and CDR2 are SGHDT and YYEEEE. This CDR3 region has 16 residues. The DNA of the CDR3 is TGTGCCAGCAGCTTGGTAGGATATGAGGACACAGATACGCAGTATTTT. Its protein product is CASSLVGYEDTDTQYF.

The chain carries TRBV6-1 and TRBJ1-5; 8 bases align to TRBD1. This CDR3 has 16 residues. The ends lost 3 bases at V and 7 bases at J; junction bases unmatched: 11. CDR1 and CDR2 (germline): MNHNS, SASEGT. The CDR3 DNA sequence: TGTGCCAGCAGTGATAACGCTTGGACAGGGATACAGCCCCAGCATTTT. As protein: CASSDNAWTGIQPQHF.